Listed below are T cell receptor beta chains from one sample, sequenced in a study of cytomegalovirus exposure and HLA in healthy donors. Assay used: immunoSEQ multiplex PCR; TCRdb lists only in-frame clones, some missing. This listing includes fewer than 60,000 clones. The sample comprised PBMCs. These TCRs come from a woman between 40 and 55 years old in good health and CMV-seronegative. Each CDR3 is given with its conserved first and last residue. Each record gives: CDR3 protein, CDR3 DNA, V gene, J gene, D gene, CDR3 length. A D gene is named only where the DNA matches it firmly.

CASSLGTENEKLFF	TGTGCCAGCAGTCTAGGGACTGAGAATGAAAAACTGTTTTTT	TRBV4-2	TRBJ1-4	-	14
CASNVGQGSFRPQHF	TGTGCCAGTAACGTGGGACAGGGGTCCTTTAGGCCCCAGCATTTT	TRBV19	TRBJ1-5	TRBD1	15
CASSIEGASYNEQFF	TGTGCCAGTAGTATTGAGGGAGCCTCCTACAATGAGCAGTTCTTC	TRBV19	TRBJ2-1	-	15
CATSRDGGTNEKLFF	TGTGCCACCAGCAGAGATGGAGGAACTAATGAAAAACTGTTTTTT	TRBV15	TRBJ1-4	-	15
CASTQAGSGIYEQYF	TGTGCCAGCACCCAGGCGGGTAGCGGGATATACGAGCAGTACTTC	TRBV6-1	TRBJ2-7	TRBD2	15
CASKARLAGGVGELFF	TGTGCCAGTAAGGCCCGGCTAGCGGGAGGTGTCGGGGAGCTGTTTTTT	TRBV19	TRBJ2-2	TRBD2	16
CASSQTGEYQETQYF	TGTGCCAGCAGCCAAACAGGGGAGTACCAAGAGACCCAGTACTTC	TRBV4-2	TRBJ2-5	TRBD1	15
CASSTGSTDTQYF	TGTGCCAGCTCTACAGGGTCCACAGATACGCAGTATTTT	TRBV18	TRBJ2-3	-	13
CATSLGGSSYEQYF	TGTGCCACCTCTCTCGGGGGAAGCTCCTACGAGCAGTACTTC	TRBV15	TRBJ2-7	-	14
CASSSERGGYEQYF	TGTGCCAGCAGCTCCGAGCGGGGGGGTTACGAGCAGTACTTC	TRBV7-2	TRBJ2-7	TRBD2	14
CASSVGQWDSYEQYF	TGTGCCAGCAGCGTGGGACAGTGGGACTCCTACGAGCAGTACTTC	TRBV7-9	TRBJ2-7	TRBD1	15
CASSLGFTVNTEAFF	TGCGCCAGCAGCTTGGGGTTTACAGTGAACACTGAAGCTTTCTTT	TRBV5-1	TRBJ1-1	-	15
CATMDSGANEQYF	TGTGCCACCATGGACAGTGGGGCGAACGAGCAGTACTTC	TRBV28	TRBJ2-7	-	13